Listed below are T cell receptor beta chains from one sample, sequenced in a study of T cell repertoires in cytomegalovirus infection. No antigens are known for them. MiXCR was run by TCRdb on the reads, yielding one entry per CDR3 protein. This table has about 400,000 distinct CDR3 sequences, about a third appearing once. The specimen was cultured PBMCs, collected from culture after CMV antigen stimulation. The source is a human donor in good health (CMV status not recorded). Some clones in this sample may be carry-over from other donors' samples. Both conserved end residues are part of each CDR3. A D gene is named only where the DNA matches it firmly. Expanded clones are given a class, and other clones once, few, many or no size at all.

TRBV12-3/TRBV12-4	-	TRBJ1-1	-	CASSLRGGMNTEAFF	TGTGCCAGCAGTTTGAGGGGTGGGATGAACACTGAAGCTTTCTTT
TRBV19	-	TRBJ2-1	-	CASSIRPGLPNNEQFF	TGTGCCAGTAGTATCCGGCCAGGTCTTCCCAACAATGAGCAGTTCTTC
TRBV7-9	-	TRBJ1-5	-	CASSLGTGLNQPQHF	TGTGCCAGCAGCTTAGGTACAGGGTTAAATCAGCCCCAGCATTTT
TRBV7-2	once	TRBJ2-1	TRBD2	CASSLVTSGRIRYEQFF	TGTGCCAGCAGCTTAGTGACGAGCGGGAGGATTAGGTATGAGCAGTTCTTC
TRBV7-2	many	TRBJ2-1	TRBD2	CASSSHAGLAQTKQFF	TGTGCCAGCAGCTCACACGCGGGACTAGCCCAAACGAAGCAGTTCTTC
TRBV6-1	once	TRBJ1-1	-	CASSPTGRLNTEAFF	TGTGCCAGCAGCCCCACGGGACGTTTGAACACTGAAGCTTTCTTT
TRBV4-3	many	TRBJ2-1	TRBD2	CASSQARGLAGVNEQFF	TGCGCCAGCAGCCAAGCTAGGGGACTAGCGGGAGTCAATGAGCAGTTCTTC
TRBV6-1	-	TRBJ1-1	-	CASSEVPSKTIKYAFF	TGTGCCAGCAGTGAAGTACCTTCTAAAACTATAAAGTATGCTTTCTTT
TRBV12-5	-	TRBJ1-2	-	CASGLGTKNYGYTF	TGTGCTAGTGGTTTGGGCACCAAAAACTATGGCTACACCTTC
TRBV18	once	TRBJ1-6	-	CASSPPWSGGFTSPLHF	TGTGCCAGCTCACCACCGTGGTCTGGGGGATTTACTTCACCCCTCCACTTT
TRBV7-6	-	TRBJ1-2	-	CASSLAGTTNYGYTF	TGTGCCAGCAGCTTAGCGGGGACAACTAACTATGGCTACACCTTC
TRBV7-2	-	TRBJ2-1	TRBD2	CASSPNGGFEQFF	TGTGCCAGCAGCCCCAACGGGGGGTTTGAGCAGTTCTTC
TRBV7-6	few	TRBJ1-2	-	CAGGEEHNYGYTF	TGTGCGGGCGGGGAGGAGCATAACTATGGCTACACCTTC
TRBV11-3	-	TRBJ2-3	TRBD1	CASSRRTGFTDTQYF	TGTGCCAGCAGCCGACGGACAGGGTTCACAGATACGCAGTATTTT
TRBV12-3/TRBV12-4	few	TRBJ2-3	-	CASSTFVGATQYF	TGTGCCAGCAGTACCTTTGTCGGAGCAACGCAGTATTTT
TRBV7-9	few	TRBJ2-7	TRBD2	CASSRGTSEYEQYF	TGTGCCAGCAGTCGCGGGACTAGCGAGTACGAGCAGTACTTC